The clone carrying this T cell receptor (beta chain) showed up many times. The CDR3 totals 16 residues. V shed 3 bases and J 6 bases; nucleotides not matched to a gene: 8. Germline V gives CDR1 KGHDR, CDR2 SFDVKD. Sequenced by immunoSEQ multiplex PCR; TCRdb stores in-frame clones only, minus some. The sample includes 500,000 or so clones, approximately 88% of them seen just once. The source of the sample is a study of Ad26.COV2.S vaccination and SARS-CoV-2 variants. Study overall: In the study, Ad26.COV2.S was injected intramuscularly once, or twice 56 days apart.

Documented treatment: about 20 received Ad26.COV2.S at low or high dose, single or two shots; 5 received placebo; per-sample allocation not given. At day 63 after the first vaccine or placebo injection, samples were drawn. A Boston adult aged 18-55 years was the donor. The sequenced sample was peripheral blood, obtained in a trial of Ad26.COV2.S vaccine versus placebo. This TCR was recovered from a person between 18 and 65 years old who received the Ad26.COV2.S COVID-19 vaccine or a placebo. The V call is TRBV24-1, the J call TRBJ1-5; TRBD1 agrees at 9 bases. This CDR3 reads CATSDPRQGDVQPQHF. The CDR3 bases are TGTGCCACCAGTGATCCGAGACAGGGGGATGTTCAGCCCCAGCATTTT.